This T cell receptor (beta chain) appears in the sequencing data of a study of identical twins. Study observations and caveats: Insertion counts were lower in abundant cord blood beta clonotypes, a trend that memory repertoires did not show.

Trimming left V 7 bases short and J 2 bases short, with 12 bases between. The CDR3 is made up of 13 amino acids. The germline V gene encodes CDR1 MNHNS and CDR2 SASEGT. On this clonotype itself: Its antigen remains unidentified.

One entry per CDR3 protein results from TCRdb running MiXCR on the 5' RACE reads. Altogether around 250,000 distinct CDR3 sequences are present, about an eighth being singletons, with the ten largest covering 3.5% to 4.5%. The same sample was also used in a study of yellow fever vaccine responses in identical twins.

The J gene is TRBJ2-7, the V gene TRBV6-1; D tentatively fits TRBD1 or TRBD2 (5 bases each). Material for sequencing was memory (CD45RO+) T cells sorted from blood. The TCR comes from a woman younger than 30 in good health. The CDR3 loop reads CASMERGAYEQYF. The CDR3 DNA is TGTGCCAGCATGGAAAGGGGAGCCTACGAGCAGTACTTC.